This T cell receptor beta chain was documented in a study of shared clonotypes between healthy human individuals. Findings and caveats of the study: Among the subsets, naive ones generally showed larger estimated richness than memory ones.

The CDR3 sequence is 12 residues long. J was trimmed by 7 bases and V by 7 bases; bases with no gene match: 5. Germline V CDR1 and CDR2: SGHVS, FQNEAQ. Remarks on this clone: Its antigen is as yet unknown.

The assay used deep level. The assay was immunoSEQ multiplex PCR, and TCRdb's table has in-frame clones only and misses some. Here the sample spans some 95,000 clones, about 70% being singletons. The sample taken for sequencing was memory CD8+ T cells sorted from blood. As for subset: CD45RO+ cells pooled with CCR7-negative TemRA cells. The clonotype was recovered from a young man in good health. The chain employs TRBV7-8 and TRBJ1-1, with 8 bases aligning to TRBD1. CDR3 in DNA: TGTGCCAGCACGACAGGGGTCGGTGAAGCTTTCTTT. Translating gives CASTTGVGEAFF.